Listed here are 25 T cell receptor beta chains from one sample, sequenced in a study of a mutant IDH1 vaccine in newly diagnosed glioma. Their target antigens are unknown. Here immunoSEQ multiplex PCR was the method, and the copy in TCRdb shows in-frame clones only, minus some. The sample records about 52,000 clones, over 75% being singletons. Time point in this sample: week 11, during vaccination. Each dose of the vaccine consisted of 300 ug of mutant IDH1 20-mer peptide, with topical imiquimod. The material was PBMCs, obtained from a glioma patient whose treatment included an IDH1 peptide vaccine. Every receptor here comes from a man aged 50 to 59 with glioma.

The chain has TRBV6-4 and TRBJ2-3; D is unclear. Between the trimmed V and J ends, which lost 0 bases and 7 bases, there was a span of 8 bases. Germline CDR1 MRHNA, CDR2 SNTAGT. The CDR3 contains 13 residues. For the CDR3, the DNA is TGTGCCAGCAGTGACTCTGCGCGAAATACGCAGTATTTT. The encoded protein is CASSDSARNTQYF.

V usage is TRBV2 and J usage is TRBJ1-3, with D uncertain. Deletions cut 4 bases from V and 4 bases from J, with 14 bases between. This CDR3 has 15 amino acids. Per the germline V gene, CDR1 is SNHLY and CDR2 is FYNNEI. The DNA for the CDR3 is TGTGCCAGCAGTGTCCCCGAAAGCTCGGGAAACACCATATATTTT. Amino acids: CASSVPESSGNTIYF.

The J gene is TRBJ2-5, the V gene TRBV6-5; 7 bases align to TRBD1. V lost 8 bases, J lost 1 base, and 1 base stayed unmatched. Per germline, CDR1 MNHEY and CDR2 SVGAGI. This CDR3 has 12 residues. CDR3 in DNA: TGTGCCAGCCGGACAGGCCAAGAGACCCAGTACTTC. Translated, it gives CASRTGQETQYF.

This rearrangement joins TRBV7-2 to TRBJ1-1; 9 bases are shared with TRBD1. The J segment lost 5 bases and the V segment lost 5 bases, leaving 6 bases of the junction unmatched. Germline CDR1 reads SGHTA; CDR2 reads FQGNSA. The CDR3 length is 14 residues. CDR3 sequence (DNA): TGTGCCAGCAGCCTAACAGGGGGCCGTACTGAAGCTTTCTTT. Protein sequence: CASSLTGGRTEAFF.

This clone was observed a handful of times. The CDR3 region has the DNA TGTGCCAGCAGCTACAGGGGGGCCTATGGCTACACCTTC. Amino acid sequence: CASSYRGAYGYTF. The V and J genes are TRBV14 and TRBJ1-2, with 8 bases fitting TRBD1. Unmatched junction bases numbered 3, after V lost 5 bases and J lost 4 bases. The CDR3 has 13 residues. Germline CDR1 SGHDN, CDR2 FVKESK.

The genes are TRBV4-1 and TRBJ2-3, with TRBD2 matching over 10 bases. The CDR3 sequence is 16 residues long. Germline CDR1 and CDR2: MGHRA and YSYEKL. The J segment lost 3 bases and the V segment lost 3 bases, leaving 6 bases of the junction unmatched. This chain's CDR3 is CASSQGPAGGTDTQYF. CDR3 in DNA: TGCGCCAGCAGCCAGGGCCCAGCGGGGGGGACAGATACGCAGTATTTT.

This chain connects TRBV11-2 to TRBJ2-3, with D unclear. V was shortened by 1 base and J by 1 base, with 12 bases between the two germline ends. The CDR3 has 16 residues. Germline values: CDR1 SGHAT, CDR2 FQNNGV. The CDR3 DNA reads TGTGCCAGCAGCTTAGCCCGCTCCGGTCGCACAGATACGCAGTATTTT. This gives the protein CASSLARSGRTDTQYF.

V and J are TRBV6-5 and TRBJ2-3; no firm D call. In germline, CDR1 is MNHEY, CDR2 SVGAGI. The CDR3 spans 13 residues. Trimming shortened V by 0 bases and J by 0 bases, and 1 base separated the two germline ends. This CDR3 is CASSYSSTDTQYF. Written as DNA, the CDR3 is TGTGCCAGCAGTTACTCTAGCACAGATACGCAGTATTTT.

This clone was detected once. The rearrangement uses TRBV7-8 and TRBJ2-7; maybe TRBD2 (5 bases). Germline CDR1 and CDR2: SGHVS and FQNEAQ. V gave up 4 bases and J gave up 0 bases, with 22 bases separating them. CDR3 size: 18 residues. The CDR3 spells CASSSFLKEWETSYEQYF. The CDR3 nucleotides read TGTGCCAGCAGCTCCTTCCTAAAGGAGTGGGAGACCTCCTACGAGCAGTACTTC.

This sequence joins TRBV2 and TRBJ2-7; D may be TRBD2 (6 bases). The CDR3 consists of 15 residues. CDR1 SNHLY and CDR2 FYNNEI come from the germline V gene. V was trimmed by 8 bases and J by 7 bases, leaving 24 bases between them. The CDR3 DNA sequence: TGTGCCAGCTCACCCCCAACGGGAGAGCGTCGGGAGCAGTACTTC. As protein: CASSPPTGERREQYF.

V gene TRBV9 combines with J gene TRBJ2-5; TRBD1 matches 10 bases. Germline CDR1 reads SGDLS; CDR2 reads YYNGEE. The CDR3 covers 15 residues. The V gene end was trimmed by 3 bases and the J gene end by 4 bases; junction bases not matched to a gene: 6. The CDR3 region has the DNA TGTGCCAGCAGCGGGGGGGGACAGGGGAGAGAGACCCAGTACTTC. It yields the protein CASSGGGQGRETQYF.

Concerning this clone: A junction end diverges from the germline sequence, so it may reflect a read error. The rearrangement uses TRBV7-7 and TRBJ1-2; 8 nucleotides agree with TRBD1. This CDR3 spans 16 amino acids. Looked up from germline, CDR1 is SSHAT and CDR2 is FNYEAQ (reference sequence). The CDR3 loop is CASSLADGQGSVGYTF. The CDR3, as DNA: TGTGCTAGCAGCTTAGCAGACGGACAGGGTTCGGTTGGCTACACCTTC.

Notes on this clone: A read error may produce the germline difference seen at one junction end. V gene TRBV7-7 combines with J gene TRBJ2-3, with 8 bases aligning to TRBD2. Germline loops: CDR1 SSHAT, CDR2 FNYEAQ (reference sequence). CDR3 length equals 14 residues. The chain's CDR3 is CASSLAGRSDTQYF. The CDR3 region has the DNA TGTGCTAGCAGCTTAGCGGGAAGGTCAGATACGCAGTATTTT.

J is TRBJ2-2 and V is TRBV5-1; 7 nucleotides line up with TRBD1. V lost 2 bases, J lost 4 bases, and 5 bases stayed unmatched. The CDR3 contains 15 residues. CDR1 is SGHRS and CDR2 is YFSETQ in the germline V gene. This CDR3 is CASSLDRVGTGELFF. The CDR3 bases are TGCGCCAGCAGCTTAGACAGGGTAGGCACCGGGGAGCTGTTTTTT.

This clone appeared a single time. The CDR3 coding sequence is TGTGCCAGCAGCCAGGTCTCGGCGGAGACCCAGTACTTC. This gives the protein CASSQVSAETQYF. The V gene is TRBV4-2, the J gene TRBJ2-5; no firm D call. V lost 3 bases and J lost 5, with 10 bases in between. CDR1 is LGHNA, CDR2 YNFKEQ, per germline. The CDR3 length is 13 residues.

J is TRBJ1-2 and V is TRBV7-6; 7 positions match TRBD1. Trimming took 3 bases from V and 0 from J; bases not matched to a gene: 1. CDR3 length equals 14 residues. Germline V gene data show CDR1 as SGHVS and CDR2 as FNYEAQ. The CDR3 DNA reads as TGTGCCAGCAGCTTGGACAGGACTAACTATGGCTACACCTTC. Residues: CASSLDRTNYGYTF.

This clone came up a few times. This chain joins TRBV7-2 and TRBJ1-1; D unresolved. Trimming removed 3 bases at V and 0 bases at J, with 8 bases between. There are 14 residues in the CDR3. Germline loops: CDR1 SGHTA, CDR2 FQGNSA. CDR3 sequence: CASSFRALNTEAFF. CDR3 nucleotides: TGTGCCAGCAGCTTTCGGGCCCTGAACACTGAAGCTTTCTTT. The whole variable domain, remainder taken from reference TRBV7-2 and TRBJ1-1, is GAGVSQSPSNKVTEKGKDVELRCDPISGHTALYWYRQSLGQGLEFLIYFQGNSAPDKSGLPSDRFSAERTGGSVSTLTIQRTQQEDSAVYLCASSFRALNTEAFFGQGTRLTVV.

The DNA of the CDR3 is TGTGCCAGCAGCTTTCCAAATCCGACAGGGGGCGAGACCCAGTACTTC. Translated, it gives CASSFPNPTGGETQYF. The gene calls are TRBV7-9 and TRBJ2-5, with TRBD1 matching 10 bases. CDR3 length equals 16 residues. Germline CDR1 SEHNR, CDR2 FQNEAQ (reference sequence). V trimming: 3 bases; J trimming: 5 bases; junction bases outside the gene matches: 9.

The chain links TRBV28 to TRBJ2-7; a possible D gene is TRBD2 (5 bases). CDR1 and CDR2 (germline): MDHEN, SYDVKM. Trimming took off 5 bases at V and 2 bases at J, with 10 bases between the two ends. The CDR3 is 13 residues long. CDR3 in DNA: TGTGCCAGCAGTGAGGGATTTACCTACGAGCAGTACTTC. It translates to CASSEGFTYEQYF.

Regarding this clone: Other nucleotide sequences in the sample specify the same CDR3. The genes are TRBV5-1 and TRBJ2-7; D remains unclear. Germline lookup yields CDR1 SGHRS and CDR2 YFSETQ. The CDR3 runs 13 residues. With 0 bases removed from V and 0 bases from J, the gap between germline ends came to 4 bases. The CDR3 sequence: CASSLAGSYEQYF. In DNA, the CDR3 is TGCGCCAGCAGCTTGGCGGGCTCCTACGAGCAGTACTTC. The variable domain in full, with the rest retrieved from reference TRBV5-1 and TRBJ2-7, is KAGVTQTPRYLIKTRGQQVTLSCSPISGHRSVSWYQQTPGQGLQFLFEYFSETQRNKGNFPGRFSGRQFSNSRSEMNVSTLELGDSALYLCASSLAGSYEQYFGPGTRLTVT.

The CDR3 protein is CASSGGAGRREKLFF. In DNA form, the CDR3 reads TGTGCCAGCAGCGGGGGGGCAGGGCGTCGTGAAAAACTGTTTTTT. This rearrangement joins TRBV7-6 to TRBJ1-4, with a possible D match to TRBD1 (6 bases). Germline V CDR1 and CDR2: SGHVS, FNYEAQ. V was clipped by 5 bases and J by 7 bases, with 17 bases between them. There are 15 residues in the CDR3.

The chain is built from TRBV5-4 and TRBJ2-3, with D uncertain. Trimming stripped 0 bases from V and 2 bases from J, with 4 bases between. The length of the CDR3 is 13 residues. The V gene's germline CDR1 is SGHNT and CDR2 YYREEE (reference sequence). CDR3 loop: CASSLEATDTQYF. Written as DNA, the CDR3 is TGTGCCAGCAGCTTGGAAGCCACAGATACGCAGTATTTT.

V gene TRBV4-3 combines with J gene TRBJ2-1; D unresolved. The germline gives CDR1 LGHNA, CDR2 YSLEER. With 0 bases removed from V and 9 bases from J, the gap between germline ends came to 6 bases. There are 12 residues in the CDR3. CDR3 sequence: CASSQDFVEQFF. CDR3 bases: TGCGCCAGCAGCCAAGATTTCGTTGAGCAGTTCTTC.

This clone was detected once. In nucleotides, the CDR3 is TGCGCCAGCAGCCCAGATCTAGCGGGGGGGCAGGGGACCCAGTACTTC. Its translation: CASSPDLAGGQGTQYF. V usage is TRBV4-3 and J usage is TRBJ2-5, with 12 bases aligning to TRBD2. The CDR3 has 16 amino acids. V was pared by 4 bases and J by 7 bases, with 10 bases of the junction left unmatched. Germline V gives CDR1 LGHNA, CDR2 YSLEER.

This clone has more than one count but fewer than ten. This sample also contains other DNA sequences that code for the same CDR3. The genes are TRBV6-5 and TRBJ2-5; maybe TRBD1 (6 bases). The V gene lost 6 bases and the J gene lost 2 bases, with 13 bases spanning the gap. Germline assignment: CDR1 MNHEY and CDR2 SVGAGI. This CDR3 comprises 14 residues. The CDR3 DNA sequence: TGTGCCAGCAGACGAGGACAGCTTCAAGAGACCCAGTACTTC. As protein: CASRRGQLQETQYF.